Here is one T cell receptor beta chain with its context. Its target antigen remains unknown. Per-nucleotide qualities are absent, and no much larger clonotype sits a single base away. The data derive from a study of T-cell memory formation after mild COVID-19 (dated by TCRdb to the early 2020s). The study in broad terms: Most TCR sequence clusters were specific to one of the two donors. Longitudinal TCRalpha and TCRbeta repertoire sequencing tracked T-cell clones expanding and contracting after mild COVID-19 in two donors. The cohort was made up of two young adult volunteers, one female and one male, who were previously healthy.

Findings and caveats that apply to the study as a whole: Only a couple of mild cases were covered by the study, and larger cohorts that include severe cases with pre-infection samples were considered necessary. Balanced CD4/CD8 phenotypes were observed for clones contracting from day 15 to 85, whereas a bias towards CD4+ was observed for a second wave of clones expanding from day 15 to 37. Contracting CD4+ clones turned up mainly in the CM and EM memory subsets, whereas EMRA was where CD8+ clones were enriched. Some responding clones were detected in pre-infection memory, which suggested that pre-existing cross-reactive memory T cells had joined the SARS-CoV-2 response. The second-wave clones that peaked on day 37 were not confirmed to be SARS-CoV-2 specific.

Ficoll-Paque density gradient centrifugation was used to isolate PBMCs. The listed sequencing device is Illumina NovaSeq 6000. Using 5'RACE with constant-segment primers, TCRalpha and TCRbeta cDNA libraries were constructed, with sample barcodes and unique molecular identifiers added in the process. Trizol reagent was used to extract RNA from every sample. Library amplification was performed in two PCR steps, and a second sample barcode and Illumina TruSeq adapters were introduced in the second step. Sequencing of the libraries was done on an Illumina NovaSeq, producing 2 x 150 bp paired-end reads. The authors' analysis ran thus. Reads were demultiplexed and collapsed into UMI-guided consensus sequences with migec v1.2.7. Using mixcr v2.1.11, UMI consensuses were aligned to TRA and TRB V and J templates and then assembled into clonotypes. Clonotypes were classified as expanded or contracted when called significant by both edgeR and NoisET, with noise models trained on biological replicates. edgeR calls used a false discovery rate-adjusted p below 0.01 and a log2 fold-change threshold of 1. As an exploratory analysis of dynamics, max-normalized trajectories of the 1000 most abundant clonotypes were examined by PCA with hierarchical clustering. Separately sequenced CD4+ and CD8+ repertoires were used to assign the CD4 or CD8 phenotype of responding clones. TCRdb redid the processing of the public reads, applying fastp at Q25 and MiXCR, and retained in-frame beta chains. Rows are combined by CDR3 protein, so each entry shows the most common genes and DNA. These V and J calls rely on TCRdb rather than the paper's analysis. The sample data list approximately 260,000 distinct CDR3 sequences, and 15% to 20% of these were observed just once. Of the sample, 22% falls within the top ten clones.

From the cysteine up to the phenylalanine, the CDR3 has a length of 15 residues. Just the 45-base CDR3 DNA is kept, in frame starting at base 1. Taken from the germline V gene, the CDR1 and CDR2 loops are MNHEY and SVGAGI. V is pruned by 5 bases and J by 4 bases, leaving 7 bases of the junction without a gene match. The V gene is TRBV6-5 and the J gene is TRBJ2-5; 10 central bases correspond to TRBD2. The TCR sequence derives from a young man who had mild COVID-19 (a few samples of this study predate the infection). The sample titles of this study are shuffled in the database, so cell type and time point are left out; the donor was told from shared clones. Sequencing was done on a sample of PBMCs or a T cell subset sorted from them (not recorded which). The sequenced DNA is TGTGCCAGCAGTACCACACTAGCGGGGCTAGAGACCCAGTACTTC. It codes for CASSTTLAGLETQYF.